This T cell receptor beta chain was sequenced during a study of shared clonotypes between healthy human individuals. Findings and limits, study-wide: An anticipated effect of sequencing depth on clonotype sharing among donors was recognized. Across a handful of donors, naive CD4 shared 4.5% to 6%, naive CD8 about 3.2%, memory CD4 roughly 2.5%, memory CD8 over 0.3%.

Remarks on this clone: Its antigen remains unknown.

This CDR3 is built from 15 residues. Replicate PCRs from sorted subsets contained approximately 220 ng DNA, which is around 30,000 T cell genomes. The protocol was immunoSEQ multiplex PCR, while the TCRdb copy is restricted to in-frame clones and leaves out a portion. The table lists 2.5 million or so clones, around nine tenths of them singletons, with 0.11% to 0.15% in the top ten. The study enrolled healthy HIV-negative adults without recent acute infections or vaccinations as donors. Sequencing used naive CD4+ T cells sorted from blood. Subset given: CD45RA+ positively selected. The chain links TRBV21-1 to TRBJ1-1. TRBV21-1 is tagged as a pseudogene. This TCR derives from a man in his late teens or twenties in good health. This CDR3 is CASTKRRVANTEAFF. The CDR3 bases are TGTGCCAGCACCAAGCGAAGGGTTGCAAACACTGAAGCTTTCTTT.